The 3 T cell receptor beta chains presented below share a single source sample, sequenced in a study of T cell repertoires in cytomegalovirus infection. One entry per CDR3 protein, called by TCRdb with MiXCR from the reads. The sample contains about 360,000 distinct CDR3 sequences, roughly 20% of which appear only once. Input material: PBMCs. These receptors all come from a human donor in good health (CMV status not recorded). Some clones in this sample may be carry-over from other donors' samples.

This clonotype showed up many times. The chain couples TRBV6-1 to TRBJ1-5; D is unresolved. V lost 9 bases to trimming and J lost 1 base, with 16 bases between them. The CDR3 sequence is 15 residues long. The germline CDR1 and CDR2 sequences are MNHNS and SASEGT. The CDR3 DNA follows: TGTGCCAGTAACTTCGGCACGGGGAGCAATCAGCCCCAGCATTTT. Amino acid sequence: CASNFGTGSNQPQHF.

This chain links TRBV6-6 with TRBJ2-1; TRBD1 matches 8 bases. J was trimmed by 8 bases and V by 2 bases; bases with no gene match: 8. The CDR3 covers 15 residues. Germline V lookup: CDR1 MNHNY, CDR2 SVGAGI (reference sequence). In DNA form, the CDR3 reads TGTGCCAGCAGTTACGTCGGGACAGGCATCTATGAGCAGTTCTTC. Amino acids: CASSYVGTGIYEQFF.

The sample holds many counts of this clonotype. In DNA, the CDR3 is TGTGCCAGCAGCGCAGACACAGGGTTCCGTAATCAGCCCCAGCATTTT. This gives the protein CASSADTGFRNQPQHF. The J gene is TRBJ1-5, the V gene TRBV28, with D possibly being TRBD1 (6 bases). The CDR3 is made up of 16 amino acids. Trimming shortened V by 6 bases and J by 4 bases, and 19 bases separated the two germline ends. Germline CDR1 MDHEN, CDR2 SYDVKM.